The 20 T cell receptor beta chains listed next were all sequenced from one sample in a study of post-analysis software for immune sequencing data. No antigen is known for these receptors. Every TCR beta cDNA library bore unique molecular identifiers. TCRdb independently ran MiXCR on the PCR reads; one entry per CDR3 protein. Among around 200,000 distinct CDR3 sequences listed, roughly 28% were seen once. Study-level results: Five or six TRBV segments were significantly more frequent in patients than in controls. TRBV5-6, TRBV5-1 and TRBV20-1 were among these segments.

Sequencing used blood. The receptors here all came from a girl under 18 with multiple sclerosis.

The chain is built from TRBV20-1 and TRBJ2-1; D is tentatively TRBD1 or TRBD2 (7 bases each). From germline, CDR1 is DFQATT and CDR2 SNEGSKA (reference sequence). V lost 5 bases to trimming and J lost 8 bases, with 19 bases between them. This CDR3 region has 14 residues. The chain's CDR3 is CSAELDREGDEQFF. The CDR3 coding sequence is TGCAGTGCTGAACTAGACAGGGAGGGGGATGAGCAGTTCTTC.

This clonotype was seen just once. Germline is not matched at one junction end, which may reflect a read error. The genes are TRBV10-2 and TRBJ1-5, with 8 nucleotides matching TRBD1. Germline CDR1 reads WSHSY; CDR2 reads SAAADI. The CDR3 runs 16 residues. The CDR3 reads CANSESGQGLNQPQHF. CDR3 nucleotide sequence: TGCGCCAACAGTGAGTCAGGACAGGGCCTCAATCAGCCCCAGCATTTT.

Comment on this clonotype: This may come from a read error, since a much larger clone is one base off. This chain uses TRBV3-1 with TRBJ2-1, with a weak D call TRBD2 (5 bases). The CDR3 sequence is 12 residues long. V was clipped by 4 bases and J by 9 bases, with 10 bases between them. Germline loops: CDR1 LGHDT, CDR2 YNNKEL (reference sequence). The CDR3 spells CASSRERVEQFF. The CDR3 DNA follows: TGTGCCAGCAGCCGGGAGAGGGTTGAGCAGTTCTTC.

This clonotype has a count of ten or more. V is TRBV29-1 and J is TRBJ2-5, with a possible D match to TRBD1 (5 bases). Trimming removed 5 bases at V and 4 bases at J, with 17 bases between. Germline lookup yields CDR1 SQVTM and CDR2 ANQGSEA. The CDR3 contains 14 residues. DNA for the CDR3: TGCAGCGTTCGCCCCCCGGCAGGGTTAGAGACCCAGTACTTC. Protein: CSVRPPAGLETQYF.

This clonotype was found a few times. The chain employs TRBV5-6 and TRBJ2-1, with 8 bases fitting TRBD1. The germline V gene encodes CDR1 SGHDT and CDR2 YYEEEE. This CDR3 contains 15 residues. Trimming at V came to 4 bases and at J to 3 bases, leaving 6 bases not matched to a gene. In DNA, the CDR3 is TGTGCCAGCAGCCAGGGACAGGACATCTACAATGAGCAGTTCTTC. Protein product: CASSQGQDIYNEQFF.

This clonotype has a count of ten or more. This sequence joins TRBV6-5 and TRBJ1-2, with TRBD1 as a possible D gene (6 bases). The CDR3 has 12 amino acids. Germline CDR1 MNHEY, CDR2 SVGAGI. Trimming pared 6 bases from V and 8 bases from J, leaving 13 bases between. The CDR3 reads CASSPSGGGYTF. DNA for the CDR3: TGTGCCAGCAGCCCCAGTGGGGGCGGCTACACCTTC.

This clonotype was observed a handful of times. The chain links TRBV6-5 to TRBJ1-1; D possibly corresponds to TRBD1 (5 bases). V lost 0 bases to trimming and J lost 1 base, with 9 bases between them. CDR3 size: 15 residues. Germline loops: CDR1 MNHEY, CDR2 SVGAGI. The CDR3 coding sequence is TGTGCCAGCAGTTACTCAGGGGCGACGAACACTGAAGCTTTCTTT. Translation: CASSYSGATNTEAFF.

This clonotype has only a few counts. The J gene is TRBJ1-6, the V gene TRBV28; D is undetermined. Per the germline V gene, CDR1 is MDHEN and CDR2 is SYDVKM. The CDR3 spans 14 residues. The V gene lost 3 bases and the J gene lost 14 bases, with 17 bases spanning the gap. CDR3 protein: CASSFPRRTSALHF. The CDR3 DNA follows: TGTGCCAGCAGTTTCCCCCGGCGGACCTCAGCCCTCCACTTT. Complete variable domain (other parts from reference TRBV28 and TRBJ1-6): DVKVTQSSRYLVKRTGEKVFLECVQDMDHENMFWYRQDPGLGLRLIYFSYDVKMKEKGDIPEGYSVSREKKERFSLILESASTNQTSMYLCASSFPRRTSALHFGNGTRLTVT.

On this clonotype itself: This may be a read error, as it is one base from a much larger clone. The chain employs TRBV15 and TRBJ2-7; TRBD1 matches at 7 bases. CDR3 length equals 14 residues. The germline V gene has CDR1 LNHNV and CDR2 YYDKDF (reference sequence). V dropped 3 bases and J dropped 10; count of bases not matched to a gene: 12. This chain's CDR3 is CATSRSQGREAQYF. In nucleotides, the CDR3 is TGTGCCACCAGCAGGTCACAGGGGAGAGAGGCCCAGTACTTC.

This clonotype is a singleton in its sample. A much larger clone lies one base from this, so it may be a read error. The chain combines TRBV5-1 with TRBJ2-5; TRBD2 is a possible D gene (5 bases). Between the trimmed V and J ends, which lost 4 bases and 5 bases, there was a span of 27 bases. CDR1 is SGHRS, CDR2 YFSETQ, per germline. The CDR3 totals 18 residues. CDR3 nucleotide sequence: TGCGCCAGCAGCCCTCGTGGACCTGCAGCGGTAGTTCAGGAGACCCAGTACTTC. It encodes CASSPRGPAAVVQETQYF.

Turning to this clonotype: A much larger clone differs from this one at a single base, so this may be a read error. CDR3 amino acids: CASSFRGPYGYTF. The CDR3 nucleotides are TGTGCCAGCAGTTTCAGGGGGCCCTATGGCTACACCTTC. V and J are TRBV12-3 or TRBV12-4 and TRBJ1-2; 8 bases match TRBD1. The CDR3 runs 13 residues. With V trimmed by 3 bases and J by 4 bases, 1 base remained unmatched.

This clonotype was counted at least ten times. The CDR3 DNA is TGTGCCAGCAGCTCTCTCGGACAGGTCTACAATCAGCCCCAGCATTTT. It codes for CASSSLGQVYNQPQHF. This sequence joins TRBV7-8 and TRBJ1-5, with 7 positions matching TRBD1. Trimming at V came to 4 bases and at J to 3 bases, leaving 9 bases not matched to a gene. Germline V gives CDR1 SGHVS, CDR2 FQNEAQ. The CDR3 totals 16 residues.

This clonotype has at least ten counts. This chain links TRBV12-3 or TRBV12-4 with TRBJ1-1; 7 bases are a match to TRBD1. With 6 bases clipped from V and 1 base from J, the junction kept 2 bases outside the gene matches. The CDR3 sequence is 13 residues long. The CDR3 protein is CASSRTGNTEAFF. CDR3 nucleotides: TGTGCCAGCAGCAGGACAGGGAACACTGAAGCTTTCTTT.

At least ten counts were recorded for this clonotype. The CDR3 DNA follows: TGCAGCGTGGCAGGGATCTCCTACGAGCAGTACTTC. Its protein product is CSVAGISYEQYF. This chain uses TRBV29-1 with TRBJ2-7; D might be TRBD1 (5 bases). The V gene's germline CDR1 is SQVTM and CDR2 ANQGSEA. Trimming removed 6 bases at V and 0 bases at J, with 9 bases between. CDR3 length: 12 residues.

This rearrangement joins TRBV4-2 to TRBJ2-5, with D perhaps TRBD2 (9 bases). The end of the DNA fits TRBJ2-7 better, so the J call may be wrong. CDR1 LGHNA and CDR2 YNFKEQ come from the germline V gene. The CDR3 contains 16 residues. CDR3 coding DNA: TGTGCCAGCAGCCAAGGCTTAGCGGGGGACAGGTACGAGCAGTACTTC. Residues: CASSQGLAGDRYEQYF.

The sample holds a few counts of this clonotype. This rearrangement joins TRBV2 to TRBJ2-2, with TRBD1 matching 7 bases. The CDR3 is made up of 15 amino acids. V dropped 3 bases and J dropped 7; count of bases not matched to a gene: 8. Germline V gene sequence: CDR1 SNHLY, CDR2 FYNNEI. This chain's CDR3 is CASSEAQGVLGELFF. The DNA of the CDR3 is TGTGCCAGCAGTGAGGCTCAGGGGGTTCTCGGGGAGCTGTTTTTT.

V and J are TRBV29-1 and TRBJ1-2; D uncertain. This CDR3 spans 13 amino acids. Between the trimmed V and J ends, which lost 2 bases and 0 bases, there was a span of 7 bases. Germline CDR1 and CDR2: SQVTM and ANQGSEA. As DNA, the CDR3 is TGCAGCGTTGAAACCCATTCTAACTATGGCTACACCTTC. Its protein is CSVETHSNYGYTF.

The chain has TRBV4-2 and TRBJ2-7, with D possibly TRBD2 on 7 matching bases. CDR3 length equals 17 residues. Trimming pared 1 base from V and 2 bases from J, leaving 18 bases between. Per germline, CDR1 LGHNA and CDR2 YNFKEQ. The CDR3 region has the DNA TGTGCCAGCAGCCAAGTTCCTGGAGGGGGGGCGGCCTACGAGCAGTACTTC. It translates to CASSQVPGGGAAYEQYF.

The chain joins TRBV9 to TRBJ2-3, with D tentatively TRBD1 (6 bases). The CDR3 length is 15 residues. CDR1 is SGDLS, CDR2 YYNGEE, per germline. Trimming removed 4 bases from V and 4 bases from J, with 16 bases in between. The CDR3: CASSPVGKGADTQYF. For the CDR3, the DNA is TGTGCCAGCAGCCCCGTTGGGAAGGGGGCAGATACGCAGTATTTT.

At least ten counts were recorded for this clonotype. The CDR3 protein is CASSWGADTQYF. The DNA of the CDR3 is TGTGCCAGTTCGTGGGGGGCAGATACGCAGTATTTT. The genes are TRBV5-6 and TRBJ2-3, with D possibly matching TRBD2 (6 bases). Trimming left V 8 bases short and J 4 bases short, with 11 bases between. The CDR3 length is 12 residues. Germline V gene sequence: CDR1 SGHDT, CDR2 YYEEEE.